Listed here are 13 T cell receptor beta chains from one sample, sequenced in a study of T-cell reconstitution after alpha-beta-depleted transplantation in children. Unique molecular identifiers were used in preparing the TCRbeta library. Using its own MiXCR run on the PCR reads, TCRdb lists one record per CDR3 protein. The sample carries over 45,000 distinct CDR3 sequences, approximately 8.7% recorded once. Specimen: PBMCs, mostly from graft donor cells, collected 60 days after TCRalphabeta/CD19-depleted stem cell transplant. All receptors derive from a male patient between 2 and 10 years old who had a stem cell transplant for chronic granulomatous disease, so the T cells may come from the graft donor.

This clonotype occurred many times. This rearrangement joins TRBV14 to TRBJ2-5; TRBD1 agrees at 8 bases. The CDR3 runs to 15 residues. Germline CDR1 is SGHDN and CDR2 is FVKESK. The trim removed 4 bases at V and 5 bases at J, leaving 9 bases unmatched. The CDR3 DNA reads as TGTGCCAGCAGCCCCCGGGACAGGATTTGGGAGACCCAGTACTTC. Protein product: CASSPRDRIWETQYF.

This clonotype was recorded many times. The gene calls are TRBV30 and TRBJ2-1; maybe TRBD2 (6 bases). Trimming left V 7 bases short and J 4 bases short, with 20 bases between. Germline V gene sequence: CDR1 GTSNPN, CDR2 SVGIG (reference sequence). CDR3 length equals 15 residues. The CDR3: CASTSGGGKYNEQFF. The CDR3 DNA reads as TGTGCCTCTACCTCCGGTGGGGGGAAATACAATGAGCAGTTCTTC.

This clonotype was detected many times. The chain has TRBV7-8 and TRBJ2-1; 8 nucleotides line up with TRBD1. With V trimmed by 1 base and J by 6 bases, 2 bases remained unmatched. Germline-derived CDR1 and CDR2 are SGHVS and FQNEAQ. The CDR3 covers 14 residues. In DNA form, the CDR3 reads TGTGCCAGCAGCTTAGTGACAGGGGCCAATGAGCAGTTCTTC. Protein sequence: CASSLVTGANEQFF.

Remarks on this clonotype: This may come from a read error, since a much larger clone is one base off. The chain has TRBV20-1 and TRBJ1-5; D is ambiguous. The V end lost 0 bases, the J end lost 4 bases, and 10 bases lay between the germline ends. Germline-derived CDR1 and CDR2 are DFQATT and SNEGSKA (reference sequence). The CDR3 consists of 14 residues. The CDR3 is CSARDGKDNQPQHF. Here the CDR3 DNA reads TGCAGTGCTAGAGATGGGAAAGATAATCAGCCCCAGCATTTT.

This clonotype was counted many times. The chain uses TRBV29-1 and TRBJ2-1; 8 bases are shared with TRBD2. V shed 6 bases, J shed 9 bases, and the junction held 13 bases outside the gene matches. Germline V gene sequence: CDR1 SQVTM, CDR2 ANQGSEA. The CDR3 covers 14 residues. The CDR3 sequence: CSVGRAGDHGEQFF. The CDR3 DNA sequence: TGCAGCGTCGGAAGAGCGGGAGACCATGGTGAGCAGTTCTTC.

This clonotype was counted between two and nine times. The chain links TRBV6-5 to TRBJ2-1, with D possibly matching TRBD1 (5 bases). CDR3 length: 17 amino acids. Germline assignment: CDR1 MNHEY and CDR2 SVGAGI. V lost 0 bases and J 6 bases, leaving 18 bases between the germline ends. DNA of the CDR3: TGTGCCAGCAGTTACTCTGGGATAGCAGGGTTAGGCAATGAGCAGTTCTTC. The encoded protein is CASSYSGIAGLGNEQFF.

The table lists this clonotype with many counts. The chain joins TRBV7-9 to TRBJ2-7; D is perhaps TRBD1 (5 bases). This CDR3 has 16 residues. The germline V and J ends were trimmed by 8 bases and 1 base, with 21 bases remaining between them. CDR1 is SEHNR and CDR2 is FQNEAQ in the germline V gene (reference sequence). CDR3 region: CASDYKGRADSYEQYF. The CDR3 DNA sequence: TGTGCCAGCGATTATAAAGGCAGGGCGGATTCCTACGAGCAGTACTTC. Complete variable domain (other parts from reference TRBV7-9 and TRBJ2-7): DTGVSQNPRHKITKRGQNVTFRCDPISEHNRLYWYRQTLGQGPEFLTYFQNEAQLEKSRLLSDRFSAERPKGSFSTLEIQRTEQGDSAMYLCASDYKGRADSYEQYFGPGTRLTVT.

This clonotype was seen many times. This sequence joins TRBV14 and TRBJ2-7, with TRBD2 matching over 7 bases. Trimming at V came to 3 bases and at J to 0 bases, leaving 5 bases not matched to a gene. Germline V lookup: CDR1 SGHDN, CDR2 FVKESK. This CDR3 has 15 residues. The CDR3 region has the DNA TGTGCCAGCAGCCAGGGACCGGGGGGCTCCTACGAGCAGTACTTC. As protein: CASSQGPGGSYEQYF.

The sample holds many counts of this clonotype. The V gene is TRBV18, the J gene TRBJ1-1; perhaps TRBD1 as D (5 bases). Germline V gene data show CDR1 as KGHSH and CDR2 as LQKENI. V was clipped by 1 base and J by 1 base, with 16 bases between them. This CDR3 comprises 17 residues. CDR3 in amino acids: CASSPQVAGGGNTEAFF. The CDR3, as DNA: TGTGCCAGCTCACCACAAGTCGCAGGCGGGGGGAACACTGAAGCTTTCTTT. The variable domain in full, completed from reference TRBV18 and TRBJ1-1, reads NAGVMQNPRHLVRRRGQEARLRCSPMKGHSHVYWYRQLPEEGLKFMVYLQKENIIDESGMPKERFSAEFPKEGPSILRIQQVVRGDSAAYFCASSPQVAGGGNTEAFFGQGTRLTVV.

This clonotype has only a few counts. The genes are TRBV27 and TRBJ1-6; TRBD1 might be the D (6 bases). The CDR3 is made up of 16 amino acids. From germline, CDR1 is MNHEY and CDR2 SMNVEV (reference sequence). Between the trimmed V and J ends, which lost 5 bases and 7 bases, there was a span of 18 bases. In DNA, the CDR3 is TGTGCCAGCAGTCCCCATACAGGGACGATCAATTCACCCCTCCACTTT. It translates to CASSPHTGTINSPLHF.

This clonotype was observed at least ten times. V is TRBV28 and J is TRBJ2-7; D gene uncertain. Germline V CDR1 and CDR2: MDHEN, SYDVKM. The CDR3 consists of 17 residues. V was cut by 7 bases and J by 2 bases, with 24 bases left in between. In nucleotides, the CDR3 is TGTGCCAGCAAGTCCCTCGGCCTTCCCTCGCTGACCTACGAGCAGTACTTC. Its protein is CASKSLGLPSLTYEQYF.

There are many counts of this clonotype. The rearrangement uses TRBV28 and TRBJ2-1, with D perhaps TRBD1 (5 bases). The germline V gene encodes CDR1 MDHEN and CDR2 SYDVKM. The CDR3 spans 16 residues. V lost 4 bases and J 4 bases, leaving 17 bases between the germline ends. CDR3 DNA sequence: TGTGCCAGCAGTTCCTCCAGGGCCCCAGGATACAATGAGCAGTTCTTC. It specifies CASSSSRAPGYNEQFF.

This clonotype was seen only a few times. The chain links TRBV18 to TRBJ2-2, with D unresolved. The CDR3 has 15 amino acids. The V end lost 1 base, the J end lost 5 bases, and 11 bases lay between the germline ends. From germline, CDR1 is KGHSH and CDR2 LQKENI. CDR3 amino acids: CASSPQQDGTGELFF. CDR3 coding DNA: TGTGCCAGCTCACCACAGCAGGATGGTACCGGGGAGCTGTTTTTT.